The next 4 T cell receptor beta chains were all read from a single sample in a study of blood T cell repertoires in COVID-19. TCRdb's table, derived via immunoSEQ multiplex PCR, lists solely in-frame clones and lacks some. Here the sample spans about 160,000 clones, 65% to 85% being singletons. Sequencing was performed on peripheral blood. All receptors come from a woman aged 80 or older with active or convalescent COVID-19.

V is TRBV4-3 and J is TRBJ2-6; D is perhaps TRBD1 (5 bases). The CDR3 has 16 amino acids. Germline V gene data show CDR1 as LGHNA and CDR2 as YSLEER. V lost 1 base to trimming and J lost 0 bases, with 7 bases between them. CDR3 amino acids: CASSQARGSGANVLTF. The CDR3 DNA sequence: TGCGCCAGCAGCCAAGCTAGGGGCTCTGGGGCCAACGTCCTGACTTTC.

This clone was observed once. The V gene is TRBV6-5, the J gene TRBJ1-2; 8 positions match TRBD1. The V gene's germline CDR1 is MNHEY and CDR2 SVGAGI. The V gene end was trimmed by 6 bases and the J gene end by 5 bases; junction bases not matched to a gene: 11. The CDR3 has 15 residues. The CDR3 nucleotides read TGTGCCAGCAGCATTACAGGGGGTGGGAAGTATGGCTACACCTTC. Translating gives CASSITGGGKYGYTF.

The chain combines TRBV28 with TRBJ2-3; 7 bases match TRBD1. CDR3 length: 14 amino acids. The V segment lost 7 bases and the J segment 5 bases; nucleotides outside the gene matches: 9. Germline CDR1 reads MDHEN; CDR2 reads SYDVKM. The CDR3 sequence: CASKNRQGLDTQYF. CDR3 sequence (DNA): TGTGCCAGCAAAAACCGACAGGGTTTAGATACGCAGTATTTT. The variable domain in full, completed from reference TRBV28 and TRBJ2-3, reads DVKVTQSSRYLVKRTGEKVFLECVQDMDHENMFWYRQDPGLGLRLIYFSYDVKMKEKGDIPEGYSVSREKKERFSLILESASTNQTSMYLCASKNRQGLDTQYFGPGTRLTVL.

The rearrangement uses TRBV9 and TRBJ1-1; D not resolved. The germline V and J ends were trimmed by 2 bases and 1 base, with 12 bases remaining between them. The V gene's germline CDR1 is SGDLS and CDR2 YYNGEE. The CDR3 has 15 amino acids. CDR3 loop: CASSVSETGNTEAFF. The DNA of the CDR3 is TGTGCCAGCAGCGTTTCGGAGACTGGGAACACTGAAGCTTTCTTT.